This entry lists 28 T cell receptor beta chains sequenced from one sample in a study of blood T cell repertoires in COVID-19. Profiling relied on immunoSEQ multiplex PCR, and the TCRdb table lists in-frame clones only, not all of them. Of about 120,000 clones listed, 75% to 90% are singletons. Source material: peripheral blood. All receptors derive from a human donor with acute or convalescent COVID-19. The donor label of this sample is uncertain.

The chain is built from TRBV3-1 (or the pseudogene TRBV3-2) and TRBJ2-5; D remains unclear. Germline V gene lookup returns CDR1 LGHDT and CDR2 YNNKEL (reference sequence). Trimming took off 2 bases at V and 3 bases at J, with 10 bases between the two ends. CDR3 length equals 14 residues. This CDR3 is CASSQNEEEETQYF. In DNA form, the CDR3 reads TGTGCCAGCAGCCAAAATGAGGAAGAAGAGACCCAGTACTTC.

The rearrangement uses TRBV7-2 and TRBJ1-1; D might be TRBD1 (6 bases). CDR1 is SGHTA, CDR2 FQGNSA, per germline. Trimming cost V 2 bases and J 1 base, with 8 bases left between them. The CDR3 covers 14 residues. The CDR3 loop reads CASSLQQGNTEAFF. The CDR3 coding sequence is TGTGCCAGCAGCTTACAACAGGGGAACACTGAAGCTTTCTTT.

The chain combines TRBV5-5 with TRBJ2-2; TRBD2 aligns across 15 bases. Germline trimming cut 4 bases from V and 7 bases from J; bases unmatched to any gene: 2. The CDR3 totals 15 residues. CDR1 is SGHKS, CDR2 YYEKEE, per germline (reference sequence). The CDR3 DNA is TGTGCCAGCAGCAGGGGACTAGCGGGGGGCGGGGAGCTGTTTTTT. Translation gives CASSRGLAGGGELFF.

The chain uses TRBV4-1 and TRBJ2-4; tentatively, D is TRBD1 (6 bases). CDR3 size: 18 residues. Germline values: CDR1 MGHRA, CDR2 YSYEKL. Trimming took 2 bases from V and 2 from J, leaving 19 bases between them. The CDR3 here is CASSQPQELGGPKNIQYF. DNA of the CDR3: TGCGCCAGCAGCCAACCCCAGGAATTAGGGGGTCCCAAAAACATTCAGTACTTC.

This chain joins TRBV14 and TRBJ1-2; 7 bases line up with TRBD1. The junction had 8 bases not matched to a gene; V was cut back by 3 bases and J by 7 bases. The V gene's germline CDR1 is SGHDN and CDR2 FVKESK. The length of the CDR3 is 14 residues. This CDR3 is CASSHEQGIGGYTF. The DNA of the CDR3 is TGTGCCAGCAGCCATGAACAGGGGATCGGTGGCTACACCTTC.

This chain links TRBV2 with TRBJ1-1; D unresolved. Trimming cost V 6 bases and J 2 bases, with 16 bases left between them. The V gene's germline CDR1 is SNHLY and CDR2 FYNNEI. The CDR3 length is 15 residues. The CDR3 sequence: CASSQAVTSNTEAFF. The DNA of the CDR3 is TGTGCCAGCAGCCAAGCGGTCACAAGTAACACTGAAGCTTTCTTT.

The V gene is TRBV5-1, the J gene TRBJ2-1, with a tentative D call TRBD2 (6 bases). Germline V lookup: CDR1 SGHRS, CDR2 YFSETQ. CDR3 length: 15 residues. Trimming removed 1 base from V and 1 base from J, with 9 bases in between. The CDR3: CASSLTGVSYNEQFF. The CDR3 bases are TGCGCCAGCAGCTTGACGGGGGTATCCTACAATGAGCAGTTCTTC. The entire variable domain, with the rest obtained from reference TRBV5-1 and TRBJ2-1, is as follows: KAGVTQTPRYLIKTRGQQVTLSCSPISGHRSVSWYQQTPGQGLQFLFEYFSETQRNKGNFPGRFSGRQFSNSRSEMNVSTLELGDSALYLCASSLTGVSYNEQFFGPGTRLTVL.

The chain employs TRBV7-2 and TRBJ1-2; the D gene is possibly TRBD1 (6 bases). Deletions cut 4 bases from V and 1 base from J, with 19 bases between. The length of the CDR3 is 17 residues. The germline gives CDR1 SGHTA, CDR2 FQGNSA. CDR3 sequence: CASSSGRPGTFNYGYTF. The CDR3, as DNA: TGTGCCAGCAGCTCCGGGCGTCCCGGGACATTTAACTATGGCTACACCTTC.

The J gene is TRBJ1-6, the V gene TRBV28, with 10 bases fitting TRBD1. There are 18 residues in the CDR3. Germline lookup yields CDR1 MDHEN and CDR2 SYDVKM. Germline trimming cut 5 bases from V and 9 bases from J; bases unmatched to any gene: 16. CDR3 residues: CASSIQPGTGVFSSPLHF. CDR3 bases: TGTGCCAGCAGTATACAACCCGGGACAGGGGTTTTCTCTTCACCCCTCCACTTT.

The genes are TRBV6-4 and TRBJ1-6, with D perhaps matching TRBD1 (5 bases). Germline values: CDR1 MRHNA, CDR2 SNTAGT. There are 14 residues in the CDR3. The V end lost 5 bases, the J end lost 10 bases, and 15 bases lay between the germline ends. CDR3 nucleotide sequence: TGTGCCAGCAGTCCCCAGGGATCGCGATCACCCCTCCACTTT. Its translation is CASSPQGSRSPLHF.

The chain has TRBV6-5 and TRBJ2-5; TRBD2 agrees at 8 bases. Germline lookup yields CDR1 MNHEY and CDR2 SVGAGI. The J segment lost 2 bases and the V segment lost 1 base, leaving 6 bases of the junction unmatched. CDR3 length: 16 residues. The CDR3 loop reads CASSYFLAGIQETQYF. The CDR3 bases are TGTGCCAGCAGTTACTTTCTAGCGGGTATACAAGAGACCCAGTACTTC.

This clone was detected only a few times. This chain uses TRBV7-2 with TRBJ1-2; TRBD1 aligns across 7 bases. The ends lost 2 bases at V and 3 bases at J; junction bases unmatched: 3. The V gene's germline CDR1 is SGHTA and CDR2 FQGNSA. The CDR3 totals 14 residues. In DNA, the CDR3 is TGTGCCAGCAGCTTATGGCAGGGGGACTATGGCTACACCTTC. Its protein product is CASSLWQGDYGYTF.

This clone was counted a single time. This sequence joins TRBV19 and TRBJ2-1; no reliable D call. There are 13 residues in the CDR3. Germline CDR1 and CDR2: LNHDA and SQIVND (reference sequence). The V end was cut by 4 bases, the J end by 3 bases, with 7 bases between. CDR3 region: CASSKTDYNEQFF. The CDR3 DNA reads TGTGCCAGTAGTAAGACTGACTACAATGAGCAGTTCTTC.

V gene TRBV18 combines with J gene TRBJ1-1; tentatively, D is TRBD1 (5 bases). Trimming took 3 bases from V and 4 from J, leaving 15 bases between them. The germline gives CDR1 KGHSH, CDR2 LQKENI. The CDR3 extends over 15 amino acids. The CDR3 DNA reads TGTGCCAGCTCACCCGGGGAGGGGCGGGCCACTGAAGCTTTCTTT. It specifies CASSPGEGRATEAFF.

This clone was counted between two and nine times. The junction does not match germline at one end; this may be a read error. This chain joins TRBV28 and TRBJ1-5; the D gene is possibly TRBD1 (5 bases). The CDR3 totals 16 residues. Germline CDR1 reads MDHEN; CDR2 reads SYDVKM. CDR3: CASSLSGRGMDQPQHF. In DNA form, the CDR3 reads TGTGCCAGCAGCTTATCGGGGAGGGGAATGGATCAGCCCCAGCATTTT.

This rearrangement joins TRBV7-8 to TRBJ1-5; D possibly corresponds to TRBD1 (6 bases). The CDR3 sequence is 15 residues long. The germline V gene encodes CDR1 SGHVS and CDR2 FQNEAQ. V gave up 1 base and J gave up 5 bases, with 12 bases separating them. The CDR3 region is CASSLVGGVHQPQHF. The CDR3 DNA reads as TGTGCCAGCAGCTTAGTAGGGGGGGTTCATCAGCCCCAGCATTTT.

This sequence joins TRBV11-2 and TRBJ2-3; D remains unclear. With 0 bases removed from V and 8 bases from J, the gap between germline ends came to 6 bases. This CDR3 region has 12 residues. Germline lookup yields CDR1 SGHAT and CDR2 FQNNGV. CDR3 coding DNA: TGTGCCAGCAGCTTAGATGGGCGTACGCAGTATTTT. Its translation is CASSLDGRTQYF. Variable domain in full (rest from reference TRBV11-2 and TRBJ2-3): EAGVAQSPRYKIIEKRQSVAFWCNPISGHATLYWYQQILGQGPKLLIQFQNNGVVDDSQLPKDRFSAERLKGVDSTLKIQPAKLEDSAVYLCASSLDGRTQYFGPGTRLTVL.

The J gene is TRBJ2-1, the V gene TRBV29-1; 10 positions agree with TRBD2. Germline V CDR1 and CDR2: SQVTM, ANQGSEA. This CDR3 has 14 amino acids. V was clipped by 4 bases and J by 3 bases; unmatched bases: 3. This CDR3 reads CSVVGTSVYNEQFF. The CDR3 DNA is TGCAGCGTTGTCGGGACTAGCGTCTACAATGAGCAGTTCTTC.

The chain recombines TRBV18 with TRBJ1-5; 7 nucleotides match TRBD1. V trimming: 4 bases; J trimming: 10 bases; junction bases outside the gene matches: 10. The CDR3 runs to 14 residues. Germline CDR1 is KGHSH and CDR2 is LQKENI. The DNA for the CDR3 is TGTGCCAGCTCACTGGGACAGCGGGTAGGTCCCCAGCATTTT. The encoded protein is CASSLGQRVGPQHF.

CDR3 sequence: CASSLMDSYNEQFF. Here the CDR3 DNA reads TGTGCCAGCAGCTTGATGGACAGCTACAATGAGCAGTTCTTC. This chain links TRBV5-6 with TRBJ2-1, with D tentatively TRBD1 (6 bases). The CDR3 has 14 amino acids. Germline CDR1 SGHDT, CDR2 YYEEEE. V lost 1 base to trimming and J lost 3 bases, with 8 bases between them.

The V call is TRBV6-5, the J call TRBJ2-7; maybe TRBD1 (6 bases). The CDR3 extends over 14 amino acids. V lost 8 bases and J 2 bases, leaving 16 bases between the germline ends. Germline loops: CDR1 MNHEY, CDR2 SVGAGI. CDR3 protein: CASFGLGTTYEQYF. DNA for the CDR3: TGTGCCAGCTTCGGGCTGGGGACAACCTACGAGCAGTACTTC.

This sequence joins TRBV30 and TRBJ1-6; maybe TRBD1 (5 bases). There are 12 residues in the CDR3. From germline, CDR1 is GTSNPN and CDR2 SVGIG (reference sequence). Trimming took off 1 base at V and 11 bases at J, with 9 bases between the two ends. In DNA form, the CDR3 reads TGTGCCTGGAGTGGGGGGGTTGCACCCCTCCACTTT. This codes for CAWSGGVAPLHF.

This rearrangement joins TRBV19 to TRBJ1-5, with 9 bases matching TRBD1. The J segment lost 2 bases and the V segment lost 7 bases, leaving 21 bases of the junction unmatched. The germline V gene has CDR1 LNHDA and CDR2 SQIVND (reference sequence). The CDR3 consists of 20 residues. CDR3 residues: CASTPPPRDRVVAGNQPQHF. In nucleotides, the CDR3 is TGTGCCAGTACCCCTCCCCCTCGGGACAGGGTCGTAGCGGGCAATCAGCCCCAGCATTTT.

V gene TRBV29-1 combines with J gene TRBJ1-2; maybe TRBD1 (6 bases). CDR1 and CDR2 from the germline V gene are SQVTM and ANQGSEA. Deletions cut 7 bases from V and 5 bases from J, with 20 bases between. The CDR3 loop spans 14 amino acids. The CDR3 nucleotides read TGCAGCGCGGGACACGCAGGGTTTGGATATGGCTACACCTTC. It is translated as CSAGHAGFGYGYTF.

The V and J genes are TRBV24-1 and TRBJ2-1; TRBD2 matches at 10 bases. The CDR3 length is 17 residues. CDR1 KGHDR and CDR2 SFDVKD come from the germline V gene. V lost 3 bases, J lost 7 bases, and 11 bases stayed unmatched. Here the CDR3 reads CATSDPLQREGENEQFF. The CDR3 DNA reads TGTGCCACCAGTGATCCCCTTCAGCGGGAGGGTGAGAATGAGCAGTTCTTC.

The chain uses TRBV28 and TRBJ2-3, with a weak D call TRBD2 (5 bases). The germline V and J ends were trimmed by 4 bases and 0 bases, with 14 bases remaining between them. Looked up from germline, CDR1 is MDHEN and CDR2 is SYDVKM. The CDR3 is made up of 16 amino acids. The CDR3 loop is CASSSSGITSTDTQYF. The CDR3, as DNA: TGTGCCAGCAGTTCCTCCGGGATTACTAGCACAGATACGCAGTATTTT.

This clone was detected only once. J is TRBJ1-1 and V is TRBV19; D not certain. Trimming left V 10 bases short and J 2 bases short, with 17 bases between. CDR1 and CDR2 from the germline V gene are LNHDA and SQIVND (reference sequence). The CDR3 is 14 amino acids. The CDR3 loop reads CATFNSRVNTEAFF. CDR3 DNA: TGTGCCACGTTTAATTCGAGGGTTAACACTGAAGCTTTCTTT.

The V and J genes are TRBV6-2 or TRBV6-3 and TRBJ2-1, with 8 nucleotides matching TRBD1. CDR3 size: 17 residues. Germline V gene sequence: CDR1 MNHEY, CDR2 SVGEGT. V shed 2 bases and J 4 bases; nucleotides not matched to a gene: 10. The CDR3 DNA sequence: TGTGCCAGCAGTTACCCGGATCGGACAGGGCCTTACAATGAGCAGTTCTTC. Translation gives CASSYPDRTGPYNEQFF.